What follows are 32 T cell receptor beta chains derived from one specimen sequenced in a study of CD8 T cells in ankylosing spondylitis. Using its own MiXCR run on the 5' RACE reads, TCRdb lists one record per CDR3 protein. The sample carries approximately 210,000 distinct CDR3 sequences, roughly 13% recorded once. Sequenced sample: blood, either unsorted or a sorted T cell fraction (not recorded which). These receptors all stem from a male donor with ankylosing spondylitis or in good health (not recorded which).

The V call is TRBV30, the J call TRBJ2-1; 14 bases are a match to TRBD2. Germline assignment: CDR1 GTSNPN and CDR2 SVGIG (reference sequence). This CDR3 is built from 14 residues. The ends lost 8 bases at V and 7 bases at J; junction bases unmatched: 7. The CDR3 reads CAATGTSGRNEQFF. CDR3 DNA: TGTGCCGCTACCGGGACTAGCGGGAGAAATGAGCAGTTCTTC.

This clonotype occurred a few times. V and J are TRBV29-1 and TRBJ1-2; D is unclear. CDR3 length: 11 amino acids. The V end lost 6 bases, the J end lost 4 bases, and 9 bases lay between the germline ends. Germline V gives CDR1 SQVTM, CDR2 ANQGSEA. The CDR3 DNA reads TGCAGCGTCCCGGGCTTCTATGGCTACACCTTC. This translates into CSVPGFYGYTF. Drawing the rest from reference TRBV29-1 and TRBJ1-2, the complete variable domain is SAVISQKPSRDICQRGTSLTIQCQVDSQVTMMFWYRQQPGQSLTLIATANQGSEATYESGFVIDKFPISRPNLTFSTLTVSNMSPEDSSIYLCSVPGFYGYTFGSGTRLTVV.

This clonotype was seen ten or more times. The V call is TRBV4-2, the J call TRBJ2-5; no reliable D call. The CDR3 is made up of 15 amino acids. Germline loops: CDR1 LGHNA, CDR2 YNFKEQ. The V end lost 0 bases, the J end lost 5 bases, and 13 bases lay between the germline ends. The CDR3 sequence: CASSQDPALTETQYF. CDR3 DNA: TGTGCCAGCAGCCAAGATCCGGCCCTGACGGAGACCCAGTACTTC.

V gene TRBV2 combines with J gene TRBJ2-7, with D possibly TRBD1 on 6 matching bases. There are 17 residues in the CDR3. The germline CDR1 and CDR2 sequences are SNHLY and FYNNEI. V dropped 5 bases and J dropped 5 bases, with 25 bases sitting between them. CDR3 region: CASSWAELQGSSDEQYF. CDR3 coding DNA: TGTGCCAGCAGTTGGGCCGAACTACAGGGATCATCTGACGAGCAGTACTTC.

A few counts support this clonotype. The chain recombines TRBV29-1 with TRBJ1-1; 7 positions match TRBD1. Germline-derived CDR1 and CDR2 are SQVTM and ANQGSEA. This CDR3 has 14 residues. The junction had 7 bases not matched to a gene; V was cut back by 6 bases and J by 0 bases. CDR3 in amino acids: CSVAGGQMNTEAFF. The CDR3 coding sequence is TGCAGCGTCGCAGGGGGTCAGATGAACACTGAAGCTTTCTTT.

In its sample, this clonotype was seen many times. The V call is TRBV20-1, the J call TRBJ2-2; D tentatively fits TRBD1 or TRBD2 (5 bases each). CDR1 is DFQATT, CDR2 SNEGSKA, per germline (reference sequence). This CDR3 is built from 14 residues. Trimming left V 5 bases short and J 5 bases short, with 15 bases between. The CDR3 DNA reads as TGCAGTGCTTGCAGGGCGTCGGGAACCGGGGAGCTGTTTTTT. Its protein product is CSACRASGTGELFF.

In nucleotides, the CDR3 is TGTGCCAGCAGTTCAATCATGACAGGGCTCTATGGCTACACCTTC. This translates into CASSSIMTGLYGYTF. V usage is TRBV27 and J usage is TRBJ1-2; TRBD1 aligns across 7 bases. J gave up 4 bases and V 4 bases, and 9 bases lay outside the gene matches. This CDR3 has 15 residues. Germline lookup yields CDR1 MNHEY and CDR2 SMNVEV (reference sequence).

This rearrangement joins TRBV6-6 to TRBJ1-1, with 7 bases aligning to TRBD1. V dropped 8 bases and J dropped 7; count of bases not matched to a gene: 4. This CDR3 is 11 amino acids long. Germline CDR1 and CDR2: MNHNY and SVGAGI (reference sequence). CDR3 in DNA: TGTGCCAGCGGGGACAGCCTTGAAGCTTTCTTT. This encodes CASGDSLEAFF.

This clonotype was counted many times. The rearrangement uses TRBV3-1 and TRBJ2-5; D unresolved. This CDR3 has 15 residues. Germline V CDR1 and CDR2: LGHDT, YNNKEL (reference sequence). Trimming stripped 4 bases from V and 2 bases from J, with 14 bases between. The CDR3 reads CASSRALGLQETQYF. The CDR3 nucleotides read TGTGCCAGCAGCCGGGCGTTGGGTTTACAAGAGACCCAGTACTTC.

This chain links TRBV6-5 with TRBJ2-1, with D tentatively TRBD1 (6 bases). V was pared by 2 bases and J by 1 base, with 9 bases between. The germline V gene encodes CDR1 MNHEY and CDR2 SVGAGI. The CDR3 loop spans 15 amino acids. CDR3 sequence (DNA): TGTGCCAGCAGTTACGGTGACAGGTCCTACAATGAGCAGTTCTTC. Protein: CASSYGDRSYNEQFF.

The V call is TRBV5-1, the J call TRBJ2-7; 7 bases fit TRBD1. Germline loops: CDR1 SGHRS, CDR2 YFSETQ. The V gene end was trimmed by 5 bases and the J gene end by 1 base; junction bases not matched to a gene: 6. The CDR3 is made up of 14 amino acids. CDR3 region: CASSPGTESYEQYF. CDR3 DNA sequence: TGCGCCAGCAGTCCCGGGACAGAATCCTACGAGCAGTACTTC.

The chain recombines TRBV12-3 or TRBV12-4 with TRBJ1-3; TRBD1 aligns across 8 bases. The CDR3 runs 17 residues. V lost 6 bases and J lost 0; bases outside the gene matches: 10. The CDR3 region is CASRDSGGSLSGNTIYF. CDR3 DNA sequence: TGTGCCAGCAGGGATTCAGGGGGCTCCCTCTCTGGAAACACCATATATTTT.

There are many counts of this clonotype. V gene TRBV12-3 or TRBV12-4 combines with J gene TRBJ1-1; D remains unclear. The CDR3 has 11 amino acids. V was pared by 3 bases and J by 10 bases, with 9 bases between. The CDR3 loop reads CASSFGWVAFF. CDR3 DNA: TGTGCCAGCAGTTTTGGCTGGGTAGCTTTCTTT.

This clonotype showed up just a few times. The chain carries TRBV30 and TRBJ2-5; no reliable D call. The CDR3 spans 12 residues. Per germline, CDR1 GTSNPN and CDR2 SVGIG (reference sequence). The germline V and J ends were trimmed by 2 bases and 4 bases, with 8 bases remaining between them. DNA for the CDR3: TGTGCCTGGAGTTCCATGGGAGAGACCCAGTACTTC. Encoded protein: CAWSSMGETQYF.

This clonotype has more than one count but fewer than ten. The chain joins TRBV12-3 or TRBV12-4 to TRBJ2-3; TRBD2 is a possible D gene (6 bases). CDR3 length equals 14 residues. The V gene lost 4 bases and the J gene lost 2 bases, with 10 bases spanning the gap. The CDR3 sequence: CASSWAGNTDTQYF. Here the CDR3 DNA reads TGTGCCAGCAGTTGGGCGGGGAACACAGATACGCAGTATTTT.

The chain links TRBV25-1 to TRBJ2-1; D gene unclear. V lost 0 bases and J lost 5, with 8 bases in between. Germline V gene lookup returns CDR1 MGHDK and CDR2 SYGVNS. The CDR3 has 14 amino acids. This CDR3 is CASSEYMVDNEQFF. DNA for the CDR3: TGTGCCAGCAGTGAATATATGGTTGACAATGAGCAGTTCTTC.

The V call is TRBV10-1, the J call TRBJ2-3, with a tentative D call TRBD2 (5 bases). The CDR3 is made up of 15 amino acids. V lost 3 bases and J lost 4, with 14 bases in between. Germline CDR1 is WNHNN and CDR2 is SYGVQD (reference sequence). CDR3 loop: CASSDTGRTSDTQYF. Here the CDR3 DNA reads TGCGCCAGCAGTGACACTGGACGGACTTCAGATACGCAGTATTTT.

The V call is TRBV12-3 or TRBV12-4, the J call TRBJ1-5; tentatively, D is TRBD1 (5 bases). This CDR3 region has 15 residues. Trimming took off 4 bases at V and 0 bases at J, with 10 bases between the two ends. This CDR3 reads CASSWGPLSNQPQHF. CDR3 in DNA: TGTGCCAGCAGTTGGGGACCGCTTAGCAATCAGCCCCAGCATTTT.

This clonotype was counted between two and nine times. This rearrangement joins TRBV19 to TRBJ2-2, with D uncertain. The CDR3 totals 12 residues. Between the trimmed V and J ends, which lost 10 bases and 4 bases, there was a span of 10 bases. Germline V CDR1 and CDR2: LNHDA, SQIVND (reference sequence). The CDR3 DNA reads TGTGCCACCCTGGTCGGCACCGGGGAGCTGTTTTTT. Protein: CATLVGTGELFF.

This clonotype was observed at least ten times. The rearrangement links TRBV6-1 to TRBJ2-7; 9 positions agree with TRBD2. J lost 0 bases, V lost 3 bases, and 3 bases had no gene match. This CDR3 spans 15 amino acids. Germline CDR1 MNHNS, CDR2 SASEGT. The CDR3 coding sequence is TGTGCCAGCAGTGAGGATAGCGGGAGCTCCTACGAGCAGTACTTC. This translates into CASSEDSGSSYEQYF.

This clonotype has a count of ten or more. V gene TRBV12-3 or TRBV12-4 combines with J gene TRBJ2-1; D is unresolved. The CDR3 is made up of 12 amino acids. V lost 3 bases and J lost 7, with 7 bases in between. CDR3 DNA: TGTGCCAGCAGTTTGTCTGGTAATGAGCAGTTCTTC. Amino acid sequence: CASSLSGNEQFF.

The table lists this clonotype with a few counts. The rearrangement joins TRBV5-1 to TRBJ2-7; 7 nucleotides align to TRBD1. Germline CDR1 reads SGHRS; CDR2 reads YFSETQ. CDR3 length equals 14 residues. V dropped 4 bases and J dropped 5; count of bases not matched to a gene: 9. The CDR3 nucleotides read TGCGCCAGCAGCCTCGGGACAGCTGCCGACGAGCAGTACTTC. Amino acid sequence: CASSLGTAADEQYF.

This clonotype turned up a few times. The V and J genes are TRBV27 and TRBJ2-4; 9 bases map to TRBD1. The ends lost 6 bases at V and 9 bases at J; junction bases unmatched: 6. CDR1 and CDR2 from the germline V gene are MNHEY and SMNVEV (reference sequence). The CDR3 extends over 13 amino acids. In nucleotides, the CDR3 is TGTGCCAGCAGCTTTGGACAGGGGTCCATTCAGTACTTC. Protein product: CASSFGQGSIQYF.

In its sample, this clonotype was seen a few times. This chain links TRBV15 with TRBJ2-7; 10 nucleotides agree with TRBD1. Trimming cost V 2 bases and J 3 bases; bases outside gene matches: 7. There are 16 residues in the CDR3. Germline-derived CDR1 and CDR2 are LNHNV and YYDKDF (reference sequence). The CDR3 here is CATSRISGTGDYEQYF. The CDR3 DNA sequence: TGTGCCACCAGCAGAATTTCCGGGACAGGGGACTACGAGCAGTACTTC. The complete variable domain, with remaining parts taken from reference TRBV15 and TRBJ2-7, reads DAMVIQNPRYQVTQFGKPVTLSCSQTLNHNVMYWYQQKSSQAPKLLFHYYDKDFNNEADTPDNFQSRRPNTSFCFLDIRSPGLGDTAMYLCATSRISGTGDYEQYFGPGTRLTVT.

This clonotype showed up many times. The gene calls are TRBV7-2 and TRBJ2-7; D gene uncertain. Trimming removed 3 bases at V and 1 base at J, with 7 bases between. CDR1 and CDR2 (germline): SGHTA, FQGNSA. This CDR3 region has 13 residues. CDR3 in amino acids: CASSFQNSYEQYF. For the CDR3, the DNA is TGTGCCAGCAGCTTTCAGAATTCCTACGAGCAGTACTTC.

The genes are TRBV7-9 and TRBJ2-7, with 7 positions matching TRBD1. The CDR3 loop spans 16 amino acids. Germline lookup yields CDR1 SEHNR and CDR2 FQNEAQ (reference sequence). Losses at the gene ends were 4 bases for V and 1 base for J; bases not matched to a gene: 10. The DNA of the CDR3 is TGTGCCAGCAGCTCATCGACAGGGCTTTCGTCCTACGAGCAGTACTTC. Its protein product is CASSSSTGLSSYEQYF.

The sample holds a few counts of this clonotype. The rearrangement links TRBV29-1 to TRBJ1-2; 9 nucleotides align to TRBD1. The V segment lost 6 bases and the J segment 8 bases; nucleotides outside the gene matches: 7. Germline V gene lookup returns CDR1 SQVTM and CDR2 ANQGSEA. The CDR3 is 12 amino acids. This CDR3 is CSVPGQGGGYTF. The CDR3 nucleotides are TGCAGCGTACCGGGACAGGGAGGCGGCTACACCTTC. The entire variable domain, with the rest obtained from reference TRBV29-1 and TRBJ1-2, is as follows: SAVISQKPSRDICQRGTSLTIQCQVDSQVTMMFWYRQQPGQSLTLIATANQGSEATYESGFVIDKFPISRPNLTFSTLTVSNMSPEDSSIYLCSVPGQGGGYTFGSGTRLTVV.

This clonotype was counted a few times. The V and J genes are TRBV5-1 and TRBJ2-7; D not resolved. This CDR3 has 15 residues. V dropped 0 bases and J dropped 4 bases, with 14 bases sitting between them. Germline V gene data show CDR1 as SGHRS and CDR2 as YFSETQ. The CDR3, as DNA: TGCGCCAGCAGCTTGGGTGACGGATCTTCTTACGAGCAGTACTTC. Residues: CASSLGDGSSYEQYF.

V is TRBV27 and J is TRBJ2-2; TRBD1 aligns across 8 bases. With 6 bases clipped from V and 7 bases from J, the junction kept 10 bases outside the gene matches. The CDR3 covers 15 residues. CDR1 MNHEY and CDR2 SMNVEV come from the germline V gene (reference sequence). The CDR3 loop reads CASRPQGASGGELFF. The CDR3 bases are TGTGCCAGCAGGCCCCAGGGGGCGAGCGGCGGGGAGCTGTTTTTT.

The table lists this clonotype with many counts. V and J are TRBV7-6 and TRBJ2-1; TRBD2 is a possible D gene (6 bases). Germline CDR1 SGHVS, CDR2 FNYEAQ. Trimming left V 6 bases short and J 2 bases short, with 23 bases between. The CDR3 sequence is 18 residues long. CDR3 sequence (DNA): TGTGCCAGCAGTCGGGAGCGGGCCTCCTACCTTACCTACAATGAGCAGTTCTTC. It codes for CASSRERASYLTYNEQFF. The entire variable domain, with the rest obtained from reference TRBV7-6 and TRBJ2-1, is as follows: GAGVSQSPRYKVTKRGQDVALRCDPISGHVSLYWYRQALGQGPEFLTYFNYEAQQDKSGLPNDRFSAERPEGSISTLTIQRTEQRDSAMYRCASSRERASYLTYNEQFFGPGTRLTVL.

This clonotype occurred a few times. V usage is TRBV4-1 and J usage is TRBJ2-7, with 9 bases matching TRBD1. The CDR3 consists of 14 residues. The V and J ends lost 4 bases and 3 bases, in that order; junction bases with no gene match: 4. Germline V CDR1 and CDR2: MGHRA, YSYEKL. The CDR3 is CASSRGTGLYEQYF. As DNA, the CDR3 is TGCGCCAGCAGCCGAGGGACAGGGCTCTACGAGCAGTACTTC.

This clonotype was detected only a few times. The genes are TRBV10-3 and TRBJ2-1; either TRBD1 or TRBD2 may fit D (6 bases each). Trimming pared 6 bases from V and 8 bases from J, leaving 11 bases between. CDR3 length: 12 amino acids. Germline assignment: CDR1 ENHRY and CDR2 SYGVKD. CDR3 in DNA: TGTGCCATCAGGGAGGGGGTCGATGAGCAGTTCTTC. Translated: CAIREGVDEQFF.